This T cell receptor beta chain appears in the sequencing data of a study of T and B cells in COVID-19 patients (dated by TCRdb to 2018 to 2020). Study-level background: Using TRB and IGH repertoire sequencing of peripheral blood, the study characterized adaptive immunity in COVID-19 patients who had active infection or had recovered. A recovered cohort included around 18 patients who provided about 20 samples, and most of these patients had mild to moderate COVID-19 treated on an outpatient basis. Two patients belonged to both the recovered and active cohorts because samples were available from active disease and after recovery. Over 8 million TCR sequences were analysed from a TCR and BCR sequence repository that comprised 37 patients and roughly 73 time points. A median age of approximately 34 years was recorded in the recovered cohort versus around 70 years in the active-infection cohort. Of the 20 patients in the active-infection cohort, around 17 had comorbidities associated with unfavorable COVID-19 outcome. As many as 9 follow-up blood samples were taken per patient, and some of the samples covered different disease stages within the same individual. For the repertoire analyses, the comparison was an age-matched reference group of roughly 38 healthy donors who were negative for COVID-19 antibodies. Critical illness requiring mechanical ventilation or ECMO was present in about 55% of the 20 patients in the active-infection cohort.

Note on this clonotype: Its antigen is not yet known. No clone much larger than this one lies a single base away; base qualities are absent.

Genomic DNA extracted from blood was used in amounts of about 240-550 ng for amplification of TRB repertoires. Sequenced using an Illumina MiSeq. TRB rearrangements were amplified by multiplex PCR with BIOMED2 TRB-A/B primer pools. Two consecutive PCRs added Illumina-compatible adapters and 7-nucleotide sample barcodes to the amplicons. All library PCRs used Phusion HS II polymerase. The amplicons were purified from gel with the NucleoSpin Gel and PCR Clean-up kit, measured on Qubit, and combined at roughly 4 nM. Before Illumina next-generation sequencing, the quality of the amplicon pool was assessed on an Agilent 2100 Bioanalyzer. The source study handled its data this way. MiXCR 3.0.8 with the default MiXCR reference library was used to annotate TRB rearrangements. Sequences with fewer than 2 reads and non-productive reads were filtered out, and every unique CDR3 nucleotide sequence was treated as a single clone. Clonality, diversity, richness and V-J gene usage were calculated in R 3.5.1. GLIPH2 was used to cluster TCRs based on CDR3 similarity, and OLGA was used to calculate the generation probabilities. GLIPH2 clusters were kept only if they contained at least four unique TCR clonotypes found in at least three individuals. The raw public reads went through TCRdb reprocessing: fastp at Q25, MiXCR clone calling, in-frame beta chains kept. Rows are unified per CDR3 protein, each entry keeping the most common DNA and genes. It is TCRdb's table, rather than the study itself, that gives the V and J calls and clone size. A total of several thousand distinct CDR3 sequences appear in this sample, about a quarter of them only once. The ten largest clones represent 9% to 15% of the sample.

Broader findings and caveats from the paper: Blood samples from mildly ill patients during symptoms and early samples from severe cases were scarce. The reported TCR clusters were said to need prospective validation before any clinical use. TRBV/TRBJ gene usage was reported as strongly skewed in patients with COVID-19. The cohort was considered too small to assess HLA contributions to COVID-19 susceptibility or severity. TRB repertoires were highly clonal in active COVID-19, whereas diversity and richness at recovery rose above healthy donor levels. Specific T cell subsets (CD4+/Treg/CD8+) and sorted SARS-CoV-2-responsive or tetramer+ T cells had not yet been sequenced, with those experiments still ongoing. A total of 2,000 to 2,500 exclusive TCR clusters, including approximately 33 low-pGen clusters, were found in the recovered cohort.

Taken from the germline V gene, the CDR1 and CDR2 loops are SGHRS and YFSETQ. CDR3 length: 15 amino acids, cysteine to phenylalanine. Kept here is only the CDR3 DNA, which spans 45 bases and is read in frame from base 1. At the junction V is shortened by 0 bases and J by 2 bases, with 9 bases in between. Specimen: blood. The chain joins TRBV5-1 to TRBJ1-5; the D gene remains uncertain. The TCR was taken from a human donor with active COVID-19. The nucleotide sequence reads TGCGCCAGCAGCTTGGATCCGGATGGCAATCAGCCCCAGCATTTT. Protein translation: CASSLDPDGNQPQHF.